Given below is one TCR beta chain in context. Its antigen is not known. Germline V gives CDR1 SGHRS, CDR2 YFSETQ. This CDR3 region has 18 residues. Trimming at V came to 0 bases and at J to 0 bases, leaving 9 bases not matched to a gene. The record originates from a study of response to subunit inactivated influenza vaccine. MiXCR, applied by TCRdb to the RT-PCR reads, yields one record per CDR3 protein. The sample has 500,000 to 600,000 distinct CDR3 sequences; about an eighth are singletons. Study outcomes and limitations: Authors proposed each seasonal influenza vaccination draws in few new T cells.

The source of this sequence is a man aged 50-60 years who received an inactivated influenza vaccine. Sequenced here: PBMCs from blood, sampled on the day of vaccination. The rearrangement uses TRBV5-1 and TRBJ2-5, with TRBD1 matching 9 bases. CDR3 loop: CASSLGTGALYYQETQYF. DNA for the CDR3: TGCGCCAGCAGCTTGGGGACAGGGGCACTGTATTACCAAGAGACCCAGTACTTC.